This T cell receptor (beta chain) originates from a study of PD-1 blockade in classical Hodgkin lymphoma. All patients relapsed after autologous stem cell transplantation, and brentuximab vedotin exposure varied. To note about this clone: Its antigen is as yet unknown.

With V trimmed by 3 bases and J by 6 bases, 1 base remained unmatched. Germline V CDR1 and CDR2: LGHNA, YSLEER. The length of the CDR3 is 13 residues. The study, taken as a whole, reports: While CD8+ TCR diversity did not rise significantly by C4D1, CD4+ TCR diversity did. The study found complete responders had baseline diversity similar to newly diagnosed patients.

Using immunoSEQ multiplex PCR, the repertoire was profiled, and TCRdb retains in-frame clones only, with some absent. This sample has 7,000 or so clones, with approximately 80% found just once. The chain carries TRBV4-3 and TRBJ1-1; 10 bases fit TRBD1. The sample was peripheral blood mononuclear cells (PBMCs), taken before the second cycle of nivolumab. This receptor was taken from a human donor with classical Hodgkin lymphoma. CDR3 sequence: CASSHGTGAEAFF. The CDR3 DNA sequence: TGCGCCAGCAGCCACGGGACAGGGGCTGAAGCTTTCTTT.